This T cell receptor beta chain emerged from a study of cytomegalovirus exposure and HLA in healthy donors. Study results and caveats: A missense variant in DCLRE1C was later tied to TCR beta V- and J-gene trimming.

J was trimmed by 6 bases and V by 2 bases; bases with no gene match: 16. CDR1 MNHNS and CDR2 SASEGT come from the germline V gene. The length of the CDR3 is 19 residues. Amplification used 60 Vbeta primers and 13 Jbeta primers. Clones were sequenced by immunoSEQ multiplex PCR, and TCRdb holds only the in-frame ones, with some missing. Here the sample spans 89,000 or so clones, 65% to 75% being singletons. Of note for this clone: What it binds is not known.

Sequenced sample: PBMCs. The clonotype originates from a man aged 55 to 70 in good health and CMV-seronegative. The chain links TRBV6-1 to TRBJ1-2; TRBD1 aligns across 12 bases. CDR3 bases: TGTGCCAGCAGTGAATTTATGGGGACAGGGGGCGCGATATCGGATGGCTACACCTTC. Translating it yields CASSEFMGTGGAISDGYTF.